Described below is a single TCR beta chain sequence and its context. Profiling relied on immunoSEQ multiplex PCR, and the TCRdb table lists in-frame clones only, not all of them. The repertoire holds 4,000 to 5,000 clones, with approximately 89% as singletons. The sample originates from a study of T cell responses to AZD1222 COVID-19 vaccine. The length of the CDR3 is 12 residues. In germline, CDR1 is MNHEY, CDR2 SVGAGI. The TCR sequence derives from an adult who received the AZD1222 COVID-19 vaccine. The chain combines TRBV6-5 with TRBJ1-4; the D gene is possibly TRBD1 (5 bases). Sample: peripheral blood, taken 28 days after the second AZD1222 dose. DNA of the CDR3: TGTGCTCTAAGGGCAGGGTATGAAAAACTGTTTTTT. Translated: CALRAGYEKLFF.